These 18 T cell receptor beta chains were all obtained from the same sample, sequenced in a study of T cell responses to AZD1222 COVID-19 vaccine. Assay: immunoSEQ multiplex PCR; the TCRdb copy retains only in-frame clones and omits some. The repertoire includes 150,000 or so clones, approximately 88% of them detected once, and just under 6.5% sits in the top ten. Sequencing was performed on peripheral blood, taken on day 0 of AZD1222 vaccination. The receptor source for this set is an adult in good health.

This clone occurred once. This chain joins TRBV2 and TRBJ1-6; D may be TRBD1 (6 bases). Germline V gene lookup returns CDR1 SNHLY and CDR2 FYNNEI. The CDR3 has 14 residues. Trimming cost V 7 bases and J 3 bases, with 10 bases left between them. The CDR3 protein is CASMVDSYNSPLHF. DNA for the CDR3: TGTGCCAGCATGGTGGACAGCTATAATTCACCCCTCCACTTT. The full variable domain, with the rest looked up from reference TRBV2 and TRBJ1-6, is EPEVTQTPSHQVTQMGQEVILRCVPISNHLYFYWYRQILGQKVEFLVSFYNNEISEKSEIFDDQFSVERPDGSNFTLKIRSTKLEDSAMYFCASMVDSYNSPLHFGNGTRLTVT.

This chain joins TRBV5-4 and TRBJ1-2, with D perhaps TRBD1 (6 bases). V was cut by 6 bases and J by 10 bases, with 19 bases left in between. Germline-derived CDR1 and CDR2 are SGHNT and YYREEE (reference sequence). This CDR3 comprises 13 residues. In DNA form, the CDR3 reads TGTGCCAGCACCGGAGGGGGACCCTCTGCCTACACCTTC. This encodes CASTGGGPSAYTF.

The genes are TRBV27 and TRBJ2-7; no clear D. Germline CDR1 reads MNHEY; CDR2 reads SMNVEV (reference sequence). V was clipped by 8 bases and J by 2 bases, with 19 bases between them. The CDR3 covers 15 residues. CDR3 DNA: TGTGCCAGCGAGCAGGTCCATTACCTTACCTACGAGCAGTACTTC. The encoded protein is CASEQVHYLTYEQYF.

This clone was counted a few times. The chain is built from TRBV19 and TRBJ1-1; D not certain. With 3 bases removed from V and 0 bases from J, the gap between germline ends came to 8 bases. Germline V lookup: CDR1 LNHDA, CDR2 SQIVND (reference sequence). This CDR3 spans 14 amino acids. The CDR3 spells CASSIPNMNTEAFF. The CDR3 region has the DNA TGTGCCAGTAGTATTCCCAACATGAACACTGAAGCTTTCTTT.

The chain couples TRBV29-1 to TRBJ2-1, with D perhaps being TRBD1 or TRBD2 (7 bases each). This CDR3 has 13 amino acids. Germline V CDR1 and CDR2: SQVTM, ANQGSEA. Trimming shortened V by 7 bases and J by 7 bases, and 17 bases separated the two germline ends. The CDR3 loop is CSGEGARMNEQFF. In DNA form, the CDR3 reads TGCAGCGGGGAGGGGGCCCGTATGAATGAGCAGTTCTTC.

V gene TRBV5-4 combines with J gene TRBJ2-1; 7 bases map to TRBD1. V lost 4 bases to trimming and J lost 1 base; unmatched junction nucleotides: 5. This CDR3 contains 15 residues. Per germline, CDR1 SGHNT and CDR2 YYREEE (reference sequence). CDR3 nucleotides: TGTGCCAGCAGCCCGGCAGGGGGTTCCTACAATGAGCAGTTCTTC. It is translated as CASSPAGGSYNEQFF.

This rearrangement joins TRBV11-2 to TRBJ2-7; the D gene is possibly TRBD1 (5 bases). V lost 0 bases and J lost 4, with 13 bases in between. CDR3 length equals 15 residues. CDR1 and CDR2 (germline): SGHAT, FQNNGV. The CDR3 spells CASSLESGPGYEQYF. The CDR3 nucleotides are TGTGCCAGCAGCTTAGAATCAGGCCCAGGGTACGAGCAGTACTTC.

J is TRBJ2-7 and V is TRBV3-1 (or the pseudogene TRBV3-2); D perhaps matches TRBD1 (7 bases). Trimming removed 6 bases at V and 0 bases at J, with 12 bases between. Germline V gives CDR1 LGHDT, CDR2 YNNKEL (reference sequence). The CDR3 runs 14 residues. The CDR3 reads CASRRQGGSYEQYF. CDR3 sequence (DNA): TGTGCCAGCAGACGGCAGGGGGGCTCCTACGAGCAGTACTTC.

This clone has just a few counts. For the CDR3, the DNA is TGTGCCAGCAGCCCCAATACAGTCCCTGGCGGCTACACCTTC. Protein: CASSPNTVPGGYTF. V gene TRBV27 combines with J gene TRBJ1-2; D is ambiguous. CDR1 is MNHEY, CDR2 SMNVEV, per germline (reference sequence). V was trimmed by 6 bases and J by 8 bases, leaving 19 bases between them. This CDR3 is built from 14 residues.

The V call is TRBV3-1 (or the pseudogene TRBV3-2), the J call TRBJ2-3; 10 nucleotides match TRBD2. V shed 5 bases, J shed 2 bases, and the junction held 1 base outside the gene matches. Germline V gives CDR1 LGHDT, CDR2 YNNKEL (reference sequence). This CDR3 is built from 14 residues. The CDR3 sequence is CASSTSGDTDTQYF. The CDR3 DNA reads as TGTGCCAGCAGCACTAGCGGGGACACAGATACGCAGTATTTT.

The J gene is TRBJ1-5, the V gene TRBV5-8, with 10 bases matching TRBD1. Germline trimming cut 1 base from V and 2 bases from J; bases unmatched to any gene: 12. The V gene's germline CDR1 is SGHTS and CDR2 YDEGEE. There are 19 residues in the CDR3. CDR3 coding DNA: TGTGCCAGCAGCTTGTGGGAGTCCGGGACAGGGGTCGGCAATCAGCCCCAGCATTTT. Its translation: CASSLWESGTGVGNQPQHF.

This clone was detected only a few times. The CDR3 spells CASSRDTAGGGEQFF. The DNA for the CDR3 is TGTGCCAGCAGCCGGGACACGGCGGGGGGTGGTGAGCAGTTCTTC. The rearrangement uses TRBV11-2 and TRBJ2-1; TRBD2 matches 8 bases. This CDR3 is 15 amino acids long. The J segment lost 9 bases and the V segment lost 5 bases, leaving 12 bases of the junction unmatched. Germline V gene lookup returns CDR1 SGHAT and CDR2 FQNNGV.

The J gene is TRBJ2-3, the V gene TRBV19, with 9 bases matching TRBD2. V dropped 2 bases and J dropped 6; count of bases not matched to a gene: 6. The CDR3 consists of 15 residues. CDR1 and CDR2 from the germline V gene are LNHDA and SQIVND (reference sequence). As DNA, the CDR3 is TGTGCCAGTAGTATATCTAGCGGGGTCGGGGATACGCAGTATTTT. As protein: CASSISSGVGDTQYF.

The chain joins TRBV5-1 to TRBJ1-3, with TRBD1 as a possible D gene (5 bases). The CDR3 has 16 amino acids. V gave up 3 bases and J gave up 0 bases, with 13 bases separating them. CDR1 SGHRS and CDR2 YFSETQ come from the germline V gene. CDR3 nucleotides: TGCGCCAGCAGCTCGGGGCCACCCCGCTCTGGAAACACCATATATTTT. Translation gives CASSSGPPRSGNTIYF. Looking up the rest from reference TRBV5-1 and TRBJ1-3 gives the full variable domain: KAGVTQTPRYLIKTRGQQVTLSCSPISGHRSVSWYQQTPGQGLQFLFEYFSETQRNKGNFPGRFSGRQFSNSRSEMNVSTLELGDSALYLCASSSGPPRSGNTIYFGEGSWLTVV.

The chain carries TRBV12-2 and TRBJ1-5; the table gives TRBD1 as D, unverified against the DNA. TRBV12-2 is tagged as a pseudogene. The CDR3 spans 19 residues. The CDR3 DNA follows: TGTGCAAGTCGCCCTAGTATTAGGTATGGATCAGGGGCCAATCAGCCCCAGCATTTT. It encodes CASRPSIRYGSGANQPQHF.

The chain is built from TRBV10-2 and TRBJ1-6; D call uncertain. Between the trimmed V and J ends, which lost 7 bases and 8 bases, there was a span of 12 bases. The CDR3 runs 13 residues. Per the germline V gene, CDR1 is WSHSY and CDR2 is SAAADI. The CDR3 bases are TGCGCCAGCAAGAAGGGAGGTGATTCACCCCTCCACTTT. It codes for CASKKGGDSPLHF.

The J gene is TRBJ1-1, the V gene TRBV11-2; perhaps TRBD1 as D (5 bases). The V end lost 8 bases, the J end lost 5 bases, and 15 bases lay between the germline ends. Germline V gene data show CDR1 as SGHAT and CDR2 as FQNNGV. The CDR3 has 13 residues. CDR3 protein: CASRKGAVTEAFF. DNA of the CDR3: TGTGCCAGCCGCAAAGGGGCGGTGACTGAAGCTTTCTTT.

J is TRBJ1-2 and V is TRBV3-1 (or the pseudogene TRBV3-2); no clear D gene. The V end was cut by 1 base, the J end by 8 bases, with 8 bases between. The length of the CDR3 is 12 residues. Looked up from germline, CDR1 is LGHDT and CDR2 is YNNKEL (reference sequence). CDR3 residues: CASSQGRSGYTF. DNA for the CDR3: TGTGCCAGCAGCCAAGGGCGGTCGGGCTACACCTTC.